Each of the 18 T cell receptor beta chains below was sequenced from the same sample in a study of resident and recirculating memory T cells in vitiligo. TCRdb's table, derived via immunoSEQ multiplex PCR, lists solely in-frame clones and lacks some. The sample has 70,000 to 95,000 clones, around 92% seen once; the top ten hold 4% to 5.5%. Source material: blood. These receptors all come from a male donor with vitiligo.

The V call is TRBV11-3, the J call TRBJ2-7, with 10 bases matching TRBD1. Germline CDR1 and CDR2: SGHNT and YENEEA. The CDR3 spans 15 residues. Trimming removed 5 bases from V and 6 bases from J; junction bases left unmatched: 10. Written as DNA, the CDR3 is TGTGCCAGCAGCCCCCAAGACAGGGGGCCTCTCGAGCAGTACTTC. Its protein product is CASSPQDRGPLEQYF.

This clone was seen a handful of times. CDR3 region: CASSRNDRGPNTEAFF. DNA of the CDR3: TGTGCCAGCAGCCGGAACGACAGGGGACCAAACACTGAAGCTTTCTTT. This sequence joins TRBV4-2 and TRBJ1-1; 8 nucleotides agree with TRBD1. V lost 4 bases and J lost 2; bases outside the gene matches: 9. The CDR3 runs to 16 residues. Germline assignment: CDR1 LGHNA and CDR2 YNFKEQ.

This chain links TRBV7-9 with TRBJ1-2, with D possibly TRBD1 on 6 matching bases. Trimming took 4 bases from V and 2 from J, leaving 17 bases between them. Per germline, CDR1 SEHNR and CDR2 FQNEAQ (reference sequence). This CDR3 has 16 amino acids. DNA for the CDR3: TGTGCCAGCAGCTCCAGCACCGGGGGGCCCAACTATGGCTACACCTTC. It is translated as CASSSSTGGPNYGYTF.

The rearrangement joins TRBV28 to TRBJ1-3, with TRBD1 matching over 8 bases. Trimming cost V 6 bases and J 0 bases; bases outside gene matches: 7. The CDR3 is 16 amino acids. Germline values: CDR1 MDHEN, CDR2 SYDVKM. CDR3 amino acids: CASSLQGDHSGNTIYF. The CDR3 DNA sequence: TGTGCCAGCAGCTTACAGGGGGACCACTCTGGAAACACCATATATTTT.

This chain connects TRBV10-3 to TRBJ1-1; tentative D call: TRBD1 (5 bases). V was shortened by 6 bases and J by 2 bases, with 10 bases between the two germline ends. CDR1 and CDR2 (germline): ENHRY, SYGVKD. The CDR3 consists of 13 residues. CDR3 amino acids: CAIRLDSNTEAFF. The CDR3 nucleotides read TGTGCCATCAGGCTCGACAGTAACACTGAAGCTTTCTTT.

This sequence joins TRBV11-2 and TRBJ2-6; the match to TRBD2 covers 12 bases. CDR1 SGHAT and CDR2 FQNNGV come from the germline V gene. The CDR3 length is 19 residues. V trimming: 6 bases; J trimming: 4 bases; junction bases outside the gene matches: 13. The chain's CDR3 is CASRSFRASGREGANVLTF. The CDR3 DNA follows: TGTGCCAGCAGATCGTTTCGGGCTAGCGGGAGGGAGGGGGCCAACGTCCTGACTTTC.

CDR3 residues: CASRRGVSREQYF. CDR3 nucleotides: TGTGCCAGCCGCCGGGGGGTATCTCGCGAGCAGTACTTC. The chain links TRBV28 to TRBJ2-7; 7 bases align to TRBD2. Germline V gives CDR1 MDHEN, CDR2 SYDVKM. The trim removed 8 bases at V and 6 bases at J, leaving 10 bases unmatched. This CDR3 spans 13 amino acids.

The J gene is TRBJ1-4, the V gene TRBV10-3, with D possibly being TRBD1 (6 bases). Germline-derived CDR1 and CDR2 are ENHRY and SYGVKD. The CDR3 totals 15 residues. Trimming removed 6 bases from V and 1 base from J, with 12 bases in between. The CDR3 DNA reads TGTGCCATCAGCCCCTTGACAGGAACTAATGAAAAACTGTTTTTT. This codes for CAISPLTGTNEKLFF.

The genes are TRBV28 and TRBJ2-7; D possibly corresponds to TRBD2 (7 bases). The CDR3 has 15 amino acids. Germline CDR1 reads MDHEN; CDR2 reads SYDVKM. Trimming took 7 bases from V and 0 from J, leaving 16 bases between them. CDR3: CASKMGGGGSYEQYF. CDR3 nucleotides: TGTGCCAGCAAGATGGGAGGGGGTGGCTCCTACGAGCAGTACTTC.

This chain connects TRBV2 to TRBJ1-1, with a weak D call TRBD1 (6 bases). V dropped 0 bases and J dropped 2 bases, with 7 bases sitting between them. Per the germline V gene, CDR1 is SNHLY and CDR2 is FYNNEI. The CDR3 extends over 14 amino acids. DNA of the CDR3: TGTGCCAGCAGTGAAGCGGGGGCCAACACTGAAGCTTTCTTT. It encodes CASSEAGANTEAFF.

The rearrangement links TRBV12-5 to TRBJ2-5; D gene unclear. Germline assignment: CDR1 LGHNT and CDR2 FRNRAP. The CDR3 is made up of 13 amino acids. V was shortened by 2 bases and J by 5 bases, with 9 bases between the two germline ends. CDR3 loop: CASGLFKEETQYF. The CDR3 DNA follows: TGTGCTAGTGGTTTGTTTAAGGAGGAGACCCAGTACTTC.

The chain is built from TRBV9 and TRBJ2-5; a possible D gene is TRBD2 (6 bases). The germline V gene encodes CDR1 SGDLS and CDR2 YYNGEE. Trimming shortened V by 3 bases and J by 2 bases, and 17 bases separated the two germline ends. The CDR3 contains 16 residues. In DNA form, the CDR3 reads TGTGCCAGCAGCGGGGGGGTTCTTACGGGGCAAGAGACCCAGTACTTC. Translation: CASSGGVLTGQETQYF.

The rearrangement joins TRBV5-4 to TRBJ2-3; D might be TRBD1 (5 bases). This CDR3 has 16 amino acids. Deletions cut 3 bases from V and 0 bases from J, with 14 bases between. CDR1 is SGHNT and CDR2 is YYREEE in the germline V gene (reference sequence). The CDR3 loop is CASSSQVTTSTDTQYF. The CDR3 nucleotides read TGTGCCAGCAGCTCACAGGTGACCACTAGCACAGATACGCAGTATTTT.

J is TRBJ2-3 and V is TRBV27, with D perhaps TRBD1 (7 bases). This CDR3 is 14 amino acids long. Trimming left V 8 bases short and J 2 bases short, with 14 bases between. The germline gives CDR1 MNHEY, CDR2 SMNVEV (reference sequence). Written as DNA, the CDR3 is TGTGCCAGCGGCCACAGGGGACTCACAGATACGCAGTATTTT. This codes for CASGHRGLTDTQYF.

The gene calls are TRBV10-1 and TRBJ2-7; TRBD1 is a possible D gene (7 bases). Trimming removed 7 bases from V and 9 bases from J, with 19 bases in between. Germline loops: CDR1 WNHNN, CDR2 SYGVQD (reference sequence). The CDR3 is 13 amino acids. The CDR3 DNA sequence: TGCGCCAGCACCCCGGAGGGGGCCCGAGGGCAGTACTTC. Encoded protein: CASTPEGARGQYF.

The chain carries TRBV5-1 and TRBJ2-1; D is possibly TRBD2 (5 bases). The CDR3 is 13 amino acids. Per the germline V gene, CDR1 is SGHRS and CDR2 is YFSETQ. The V and J ends lost 5 bases and 7 bases respectively, with 13 bases between them. The CDR3 loop reads CASREDGLNEQFF. CDR3 sequence (DNA): TGCGCCAGCAGGGAGGATGGTCTGAATGAGCAGTTCTTC.

J is TRBJ1-5 and V is TRBV18; 12 nucleotides line up with TRBD1. The germline CDR1 and CDR2 sequences are KGHSH and LQKENI. V shed 3 bases and J 7 bases; nucleotides not matched to a gene: 7. The CDR3 totals 16 residues. The CDR3 DNA reads TGTGCCAGCTCACCCTTGGGACAGGGGGCAGGGCAGCCCCAGCATTTT. Translated, it gives CASSPLGQGAGQPQHF. Full variable domain (missing parts from reference TRBV18 and TRBJ1-5): NAGVMQNPRHLVRRRGQEARLRCSPMKGHSHVYWYRQLPEEGLKFMVYLQKENIIDESGMPKERFSAEFPKEGPSILRIQQVVRGDSAAYFCASSPLGQGAGQPQHFGDGTRLSIL.

This chain joins TRBV9 and TRBJ2-7, with TRBD2 matching 10 bases. CDR1 is SGDLS and CDR2 is YYNGEE in the germline V gene. The CDR3 totals 16 residues. Losses at the gene ends were 4 bases for V and 2 bases for J; bases not matched to a gene: 9. This CDR3 reads CASSSARTSGTYEQYF. The CDR3 coding sequence is TGTGCCAGCAGCTCCGCCCGGACTAGCGGAACCTACGAGCAGTACTTC.